These 21 T cell receptor beta chains were all obtained from the same sample, sequenced in a study of blood T cell repertoires in COVID-19. The assay was immunoSEQ multiplex PCR, and TCRdb's table has in-frame clones only and misses some. Here the sample spans about 28,000 clones, roughly nine tenths being singletons. Sequencing used peripheral blood. The source of these receptors is a human donor with acute or convalescent COVID-19. The donor label of this sample is uncertain.

The V call is TRBV10-1, the J call TRBJ2-3, with D possibly matching TRBD2 (7 bases). V dropped 4 bases and J dropped 5 bases, with 13 bases sitting between them. Germline CDR1 is WNHNN and CDR2 is SYGVQD (reference sequence). The CDR3 loop spans 14 amino acids. CDR3 protein: CASSVGGPKDTQYF. CDR3 sequence (DNA): TGCGCCAGCAGTGTCGGGGGGCCCAAAGATACGCAGTATTTT.

The rearrangement joins TRBV5-4 to TRBJ1-1, with D possibly being TRBD1 (6 bases). Looked up from germline, CDR1 is SGHNT and CDR2 is YYREEE (reference sequence). This CDR3 contains 14 residues. V was pared by 2 bases and J by 3 bases, with 11 bases between. The CDR3 protein is CASSLTGRHTEAFF. The CDR3 DNA reads TGTGCCAGCAGCTTAACAGGGCGACACACTGAAGCTTTCTTT.

J is TRBJ2-5 and V is TRBV7-6; 11 bases map to TRBD2. CDR1 SGHVS and CDR2 FNYEAQ come from the germline V gene. The CDR3 has 16 amino acids. The ends lost 1 base at V and 2 bases at J; junction bases unmatched: 3. The CDR3 DNA follows: TGTGCCAGCAGCTTAGTAGCGGGGGGGCTGCAAGAGACCCAGTACTTC. Amino acid sequence: CASSLVAGGLQETQYF. The variable domain in full, completed from reference TRBV7-6 and TRBJ2-5, reads GAGVSQSPRYKVTKRGQDVALRCDPISGHVSLYWYRQALGQGPEFLTYFNYEAQQDKSGLPNDRFSAERPEGSISTLTIQRTEQRDSAMYRCASSLVAGGLQETQYFGPGTRLLVL.

J is TRBJ2-7 and V is TRBV6-1, with 8 bases aligning to TRBD1. Looked up from germline, CDR1 is MNHNS and CDR2 is SASEGT. The CDR3 spans 14 residues. V lost 6 bases and J lost 4; bases outside the gene matches: 8. The CDR3 sequence is CASSLPDRGYEQYF. The CDR3 bases are TGTGCCAGCAGCTTACCCGACAGGGGTTACGAGCAGTACTTC.

This clone was counted a few times. This chain links TRBV7-9 with TRBJ1-2; a weak D match, TRBD1 (5 bases). The CDR3 has 13 residues. V lost 4 bases to trimming and J lost 2 bases, with 8 bases between them. CDR1 is SEHNR, CDR2 FQNEAQ, per germline (reference sequence). CDR3 nucleotide sequence: TGTGCCAGCAGCTCCGGACAAAACTATGGCTACACCTTC. Translation gives CASSSGQNYGYTF.

The chain has TRBV10-1 and TRBJ2-7, with 8 bases matching TRBD2. The CDR3 has 12 amino acids. The V gene's germline CDR1 is WNHNN and CDR2 SYGVQD (reference sequence). J lost 11 bases, V lost 10 bases, and 13 bases had no gene match. The CDR3: CATLGGGRGEYF. In DNA form, the CDR3 reads TGCGCCACCCTCGGGGGGGGACGGGGCGAGTACTTC.

The V call is TRBV19, the J call TRBJ2-7; D is undetermined. V lost 4 bases to trimming and J lost 2 bases, with 9 bases between them. Germline CDR1 reads LNHDA; CDR2 reads SQIVND (reference sequence). This CDR3 has 13 residues. CDR3 amino acids: CASSNPPTYEQYF. The CDR3 bases are TGTGCCAGTAGTAATCCCCCCACCTACGAGCAGTACTTC.

This chain connects TRBV16 to TRBJ2-7; D possibly corresponds to TRBD2 (5 bases). This CDR3 region has 12 residues. The V end lost 5 bases, the J end lost 6 bases, and 11 bases lay between the germline ends. The germline gives CDR1 KGHSY, CDR2 FQNENV. The CDR3 region is CASSRERTEQYV. The DNA of the CDR3 is TGTGCCAGCAGCAGGGAGCGCACCGAGCAGTACGTC.

J is TRBJ1-5 and V is TRBV10-2; the match to TRBD1 covers 7 bases. CDR1 and CDR2 from the germline V gene are WSHSY and SAAADI. The junction had 11 bases not matched to a gene; V was cut back by 7 bases and J by 8 bases. The CDR3 is 14 residues long. CDR3 protein: CASKGSTGFEPQHF. The DNA of the CDR3 is TGCGCCAGCAAAGGGTCGACAGGGTTTGAGCCCCAGCATTTT.

This chain links TRBV5-1 with TRBJ2-1; 9 bases line up with TRBD1. The CDR3 runs to 20 residues. After removal of 3 bases from V and 0 bases from J, the junction contained 16 bases not matched to a gene. Germline V gene lookup returns CDR1 SGHRS and CDR2 YFSETQ. CDR3 in amino acids: CASSSPPGQGTLSSYNEQFF. The CDR3 DNA sequence: TGCGCCAGCAGCTCACCCCCGGGACAGGGAACGTTAAGCTCCTACAATGAGCAGTTCTTC.

This clone was counted once. CDR3 sequence (DNA): TGTGCCAGCAGTTCAGGGGTGGGTAATTCACCCCTCCACTTT. It yields the protein CASSSGVGNSPLHF. The genes are TRBV27 and TRBJ1-6; perhaps TRBD1 as D (6 bases). V was shortened by 4 bases and J by 6 bases, with 10 bases between the two germline ends. The CDR3 contains 14 residues. Germline CDR1 MNHEY, CDR2 SMNVEV (reference sequence).

The chain combines TRBV28 with TRBJ1-2, with TRBD1 identical over 8 bases. This CDR3 is 14 amino acids long. CDR1 is MDHEN and CDR2 is SYDVKM in the germline V gene. V shed 5 bases and J 3 bases; nucleotides not matched to a gene: 5. In DNA form, the CDR3 reads TGTGCCAGCAGTCATGGGACAGGCGACTATGGCTACACCTTC. It encodes CASSHGTGDYGYTF.

This clone has just one count. The chain is built from TRBV5-1 and TRBJ1-2; 7 bases agree with TRBD1. The V gene's germline CDR1 is SGHRS and CDR2 YFSETQ. Trimming took 0 bases from V and 7 from J; bases not matched to a gene: 3. CDR3 length equals 13 residues. The CDR3 coding sequence is TGCGCCAGCAGCTTGGTTGGGGACAGTGGCTACACCTTC. Its translation is CASSLVGDSGYTF.

The chain is built from TRBV10-3 and TRBJ2-7; 9 bases align to TRBD2. The V segment lost 9 bases and the J segment 4 bases; nucleotides outside the gene matches: 7. The germline V gene encodes CDR1 ENHRY and CDR2 SYGVKD. CDR3 size: 13 residues. The CDR3 nucleotides are TGTGCCATGACTAGCGGATATGGGTACGAGCAGTACTTC. Translating it yields CAMTSGYGYEQYF.

This clone is a singleton in its sample. V gene TRBV28 combines with J gene TRBJ1-6, with D possibly TRBD1 on 5 matching bases. The CDR3 extends over 14 amino acids. Germline loops: CDR1 MDHEN, CDR2 SYDVKM. Trimming pared 10 bases from V and 2 bases from J, leaving 12 bases between. The CDR3 region is CAIKGRAYNSPLHF. For the CDR3, the DNA is TGTGCCATCAAGGGGAGGGCCTATAATTCACCCCTCCACTTT.

The rearrangement links TRBV6-6 to TRBJ1-2; no clear D gene. Germline V CDR1 and CDR2: MNHNY, SVGAGI (reference sequence). Trimming shortened V by 5 bases and J by 0 bases, and 10 bases separated the two germline ends. The CDR3 is 14 amino acids. The CDR3 loop reads CASSPRLANYGYTF. The CDR3 DNA is TGTGCCAGCAGTCCGAGGTTGGCTAACTATGGCTACACCTTC.

In this sample, this clone turned up a few times. The genes are TRBV19 and TRBJ2-3; 9 bases are shared with TRBD2. CDR3 length equals 18 residues. V shed 3 bases and J 0 bases; nucleotides not matched to a gene: 10. Germline V gives CDR1 LNHDA, CDR2 SQIVND (reference sequence). The CDR3 region is CASSMTSGGPLSTDTQYF. The DNA for the CDR3 is TGTGCCAGTAGTATGACTAGCGGAGGGCCTCTTAGCACAGATACGCAGTATTTT.

The chain joins TRBV29-1 to TRBJ1-2; the D is unclear. Germline V gene sequence: CDR1 SQVTM, CDR2 ANQGSEA. The CDR3 contains 10 residues. V shed 7 bases and J shed 6 bases, with 9 bases lying between them. CDR3 region: CSAGGNGYTF. For the CDR3, the DNA is TGCAGCGCCGGTGGTAATGGCTACACCTTC.

This chain links TRBV27 with TRBJ2-1; TRBD1 agrees at 7 bases. From germline, CDR1 is MNHEY and CDR2 SMNVEV (reference sequence). The CDR3 is 15 residues long. The trim removed 6 bases at V and 3 bases at J, leaving 8 bases unmatched. DNA of the CDR3: TGTGCCAGCAGGGAAAACAGGGGCGGCTACAATGAGCAGTTCTTC. Protein sequence: CASRENRGGYNEQFF.

The chain has TRBV4-3 and TRBJ2-7; no definite D call. V lost 1 base, J lost 0 bases, and 10 bases lay in between. Germline V gene data show CDR1 as LGHNA and CDR2 as YSLEER. The CDR3 sequence is 15 residues long. The CDR3 DNA reads as TGCGCCAGCAGCCAAGGACTGACGAGCTCCTACGAGCAGTACTTC. Amino acids: CASSQGLTSSYEQYF.

The chain carries TRBV19 and TRBJ2-2, with 7 bases lining up with TRBD2. The germline V gene encodes CDR1 LNHDA and CDR2 SQIVND (reference sequence). This CDR3 has 15 residues. Trimming cost V 3 bases and J 6 bases; bases outside gene matches: 7. As DNA, the CDR3 is TGTGCCAGTAGTATTATCTCGGGGGGTGCCGGGGAGCTGTTTTTT. Translating it yields CASSIISGGAGELFF.